This T cell receptor (beta chain) was found in a study of metastatic and nonmetastatic thyroid tumors. Study-level information: Malignant and benign thyroid patients had repertoires compared in peripheral blood and tumor or nodule tissue. The study's findings and limits: TCR beta diversity was reportedly significantly higher in malignant thyroid tumors than benign nodules, in blood and tumor.

The V gene's germline CDR1 is SGHTA and CDR2 FQGNSA. The CDR3 totals 15 residues. V dropped 2 bases and J dropped 3; count of bases not matched to a gene: 4. Authors' data handling: Variation in CDR3 across clinicopathological groups served as the basis for constructing a distant-metastasis classifier in papillary thyroid cancer. TCRdb re-called clones from the PCR reads using MiXCR. These V and J calls rely on TCRdb rather than the paper's analysis. The sample has 25,000 to 35,000 clones, about 16% seen once. No patient received treatment before thyroid surgery. This clone was found many times. Antigen specificity is unknown.

The source of this sequence is a female donor with papillary thyroid cancer or a benign thyroid nodule (not recorded which). Some clones in this sample may be carry-over from other donors' samples. V gene TRBV7-2 combines with J gene TRBJ2-7; 10 positions agree with TRBD1. The sequencing sample was made of blood. The CDR3 region is CASSLWDRGSYEQYF. The CDR3 bases are TGTGCCAGCAGCTTATGGGACAGGGGTAGCTACGAGCAGTACTTC.